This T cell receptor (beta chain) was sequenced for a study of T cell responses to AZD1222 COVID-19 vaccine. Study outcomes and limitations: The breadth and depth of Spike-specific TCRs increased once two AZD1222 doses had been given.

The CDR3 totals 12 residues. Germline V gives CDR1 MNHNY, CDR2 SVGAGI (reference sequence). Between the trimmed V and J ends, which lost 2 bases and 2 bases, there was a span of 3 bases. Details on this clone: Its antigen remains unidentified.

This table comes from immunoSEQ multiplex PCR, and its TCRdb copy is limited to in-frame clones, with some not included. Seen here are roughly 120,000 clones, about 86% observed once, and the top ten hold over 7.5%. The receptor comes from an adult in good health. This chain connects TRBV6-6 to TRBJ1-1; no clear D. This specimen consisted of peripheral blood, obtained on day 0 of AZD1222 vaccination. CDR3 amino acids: CASSYRNTEAFF. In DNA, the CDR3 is TGTGCCAGCAGTTACCGTAACACTGAAGCTTTCTTT.